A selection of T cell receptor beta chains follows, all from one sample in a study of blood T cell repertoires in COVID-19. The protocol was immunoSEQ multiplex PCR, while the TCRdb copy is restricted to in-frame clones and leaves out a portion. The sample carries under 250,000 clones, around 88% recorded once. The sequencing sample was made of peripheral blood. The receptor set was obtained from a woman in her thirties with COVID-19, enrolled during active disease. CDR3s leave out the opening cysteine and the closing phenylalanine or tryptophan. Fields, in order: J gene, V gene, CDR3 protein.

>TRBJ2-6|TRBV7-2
ASSLAIRGQLSGANVLT
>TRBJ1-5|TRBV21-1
ASSKAFGLGQPQH
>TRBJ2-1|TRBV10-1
ASSESTKGPGRNEQF
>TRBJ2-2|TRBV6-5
ASSPLASYTGELF
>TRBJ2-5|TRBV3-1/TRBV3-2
ASSQDLRGRKTQY
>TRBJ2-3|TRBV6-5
ASNPGASLTDTQY
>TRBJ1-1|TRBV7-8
ASSLVGVLNTEAF
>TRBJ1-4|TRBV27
ASSLLPGQGIEKLF
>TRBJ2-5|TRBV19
ASSRARDTQYQETQY
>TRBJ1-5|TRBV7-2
ASSLPGQGPRPQH
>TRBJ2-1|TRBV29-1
SVESVAGSYHNEQF
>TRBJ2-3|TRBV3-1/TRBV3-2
ASSPFKGIAGGHHTQY
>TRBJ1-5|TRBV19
ASSIATGGGGNQPQH
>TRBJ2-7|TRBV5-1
ASSLFTWRGGFSYEQY
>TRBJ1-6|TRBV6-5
ASSYRDSSNSPLH
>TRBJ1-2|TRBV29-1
SVGQGIDYGYT
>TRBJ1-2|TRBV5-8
ASTFGAFSANYGYT
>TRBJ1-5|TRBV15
ATSRTSTIAQPQH
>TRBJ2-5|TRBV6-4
ASSKTSGAVETQY
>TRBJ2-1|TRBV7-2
ASSSFRDSLREGQF
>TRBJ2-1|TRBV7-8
ASSLASSGPTDEQF
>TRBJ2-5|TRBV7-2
ASSSDRLAEY
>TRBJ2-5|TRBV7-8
ASSPTRGRETQY
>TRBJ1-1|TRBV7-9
ASSPGGLVNTEAF
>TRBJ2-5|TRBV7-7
ASSLALAGQETQY
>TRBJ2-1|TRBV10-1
ATSAGTTNEQF
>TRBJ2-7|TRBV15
ATSRDYSYEQY
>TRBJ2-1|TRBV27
ASSWPSGQGEQF
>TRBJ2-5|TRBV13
ASSQRTSGSQETQY
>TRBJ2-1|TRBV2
ASSVGLAGGNEQF
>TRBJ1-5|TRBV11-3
ASSRGQGGNQPQH
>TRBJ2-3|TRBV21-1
ASSKAGPKGVDTQY
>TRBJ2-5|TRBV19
ASSIGVRASTRRETQY
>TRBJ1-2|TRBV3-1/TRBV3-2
ASSQEDRGRYYGYT
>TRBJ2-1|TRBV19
ASSIGGLNEQF
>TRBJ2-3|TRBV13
ASRLLGGWTDTQY
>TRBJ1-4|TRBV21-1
ASSKSENREGSEKLF
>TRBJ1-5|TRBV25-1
ASLTGGELYSNQPQH
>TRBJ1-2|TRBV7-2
ASSVDSSLYYGYT
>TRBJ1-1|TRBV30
AWSIGGYTEAF
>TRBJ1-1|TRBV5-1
ASSLGQRTEAF
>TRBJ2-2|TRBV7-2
ASRGEANTGELF
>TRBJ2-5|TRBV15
ATSRAAEETQY